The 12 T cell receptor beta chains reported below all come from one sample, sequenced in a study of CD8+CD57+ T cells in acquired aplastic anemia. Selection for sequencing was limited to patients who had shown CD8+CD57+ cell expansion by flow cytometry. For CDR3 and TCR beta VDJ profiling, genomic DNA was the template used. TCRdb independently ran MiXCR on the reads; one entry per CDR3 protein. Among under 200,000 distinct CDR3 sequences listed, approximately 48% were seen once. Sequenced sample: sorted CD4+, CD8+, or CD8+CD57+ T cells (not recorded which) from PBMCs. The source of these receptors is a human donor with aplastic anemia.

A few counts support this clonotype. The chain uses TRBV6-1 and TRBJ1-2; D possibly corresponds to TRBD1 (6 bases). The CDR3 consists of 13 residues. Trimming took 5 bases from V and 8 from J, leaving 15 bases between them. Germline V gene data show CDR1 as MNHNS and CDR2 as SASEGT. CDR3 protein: CASSNTGPGGYTF. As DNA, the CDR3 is TGTGCCAGCAGTAATACAGGGCCTGGCGGCTACACCTTC.

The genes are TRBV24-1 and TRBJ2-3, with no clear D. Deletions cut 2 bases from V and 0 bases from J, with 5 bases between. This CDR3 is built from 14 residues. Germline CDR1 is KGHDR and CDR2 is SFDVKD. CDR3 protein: CATSDWSSTDTQYF. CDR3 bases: TGTGCCACCAGTGATTGGTCTAGCACAGATACGCAGTATTTT.

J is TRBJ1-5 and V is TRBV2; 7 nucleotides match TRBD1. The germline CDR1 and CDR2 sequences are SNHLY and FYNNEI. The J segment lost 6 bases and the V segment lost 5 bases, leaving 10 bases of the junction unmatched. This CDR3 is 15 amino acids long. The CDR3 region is CASSLFEGAPQPQHF. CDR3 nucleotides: TGTGCCAGCAGTTTATTCGAGGGGGCGCCTCAGCCCCAGCATTTT.

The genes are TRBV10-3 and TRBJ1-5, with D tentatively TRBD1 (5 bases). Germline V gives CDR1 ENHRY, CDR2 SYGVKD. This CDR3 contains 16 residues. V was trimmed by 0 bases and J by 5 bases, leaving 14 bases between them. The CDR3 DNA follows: TGTGCCATCAGTGAGTCGATTAATTGGGGGGATCAGCCCCAGCATTTT. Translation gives CAISESINWGDQPQHF.

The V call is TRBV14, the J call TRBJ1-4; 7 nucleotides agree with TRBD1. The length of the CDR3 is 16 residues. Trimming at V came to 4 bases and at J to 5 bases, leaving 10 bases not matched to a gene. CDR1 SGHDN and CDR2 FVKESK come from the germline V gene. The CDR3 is CASSPGQNGLNEKLFF. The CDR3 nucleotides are TGTGCCAGCAGCCCGGGACAGAACGGATTAAATGAAAAACTGTTTTTT. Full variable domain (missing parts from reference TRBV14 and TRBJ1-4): EAGVTQFPSHSVIEKGQTVTLRCDPISGHDNLYWYRRVMGKEIKFLLHFVKESKQDESGMPNNRFLAERTGGTYSTLKVQPAELEDSGVYFCASSPGQNGLNEKLFFGSGTQLSVL.

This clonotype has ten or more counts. The CDR3 nucleotides are TGCAGTGCTAGAGGAGTGAGGGGCCAACTAGCAGATACGCAGTATTTT. Translation gives CSARGVRGQLADTQYF. This sequence joins TRBV20-1 and TRBJ2-3; D may be TRBD1 or TRBD2 (5 bases each). Germline loops: CDR1 DFQATT, CDR2 SNEGSKA (reference sequence). The V gene lost 1 base and the J gene lost 4 bases, with 18 bases spanning the gap. The CDR3 is 16 amino acids.

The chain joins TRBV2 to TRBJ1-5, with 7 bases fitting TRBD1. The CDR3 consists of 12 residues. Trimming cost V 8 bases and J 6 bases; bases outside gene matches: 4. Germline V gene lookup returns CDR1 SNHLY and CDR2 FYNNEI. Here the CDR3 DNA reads TGTGCCAGCCAGGGGGGTCCTCAGCCCCAGCATTTT. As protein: CASQGGPQPQHF.

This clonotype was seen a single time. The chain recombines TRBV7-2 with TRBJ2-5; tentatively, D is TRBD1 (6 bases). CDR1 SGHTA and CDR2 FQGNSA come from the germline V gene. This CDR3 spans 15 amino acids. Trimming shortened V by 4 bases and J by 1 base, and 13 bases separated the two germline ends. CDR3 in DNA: TGTGCCAGCAGCTCACAAAGGACAGTCCAAGAGACCCAGTACTTC. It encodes CASSSQRTVQETQYF.

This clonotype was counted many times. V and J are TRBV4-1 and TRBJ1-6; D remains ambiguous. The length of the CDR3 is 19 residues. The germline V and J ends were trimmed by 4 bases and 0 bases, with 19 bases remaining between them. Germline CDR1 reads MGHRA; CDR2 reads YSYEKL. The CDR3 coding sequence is TGCGCCAGCAGCCCTGGGCCCAACAACCTTTACTCCTATAATTCACCCCTCCACTTT. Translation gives CASSPGPNNLYSYNSPLHF.

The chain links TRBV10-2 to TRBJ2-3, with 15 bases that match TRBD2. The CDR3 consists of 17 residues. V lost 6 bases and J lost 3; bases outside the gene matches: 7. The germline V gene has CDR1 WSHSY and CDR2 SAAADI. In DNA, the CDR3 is TGCGCCAGCAGGAGGACTAGCGGGAGGGCCCCAACAGATACGCAGTATTTT. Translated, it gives CASRRTSGRAPTDTQYF.

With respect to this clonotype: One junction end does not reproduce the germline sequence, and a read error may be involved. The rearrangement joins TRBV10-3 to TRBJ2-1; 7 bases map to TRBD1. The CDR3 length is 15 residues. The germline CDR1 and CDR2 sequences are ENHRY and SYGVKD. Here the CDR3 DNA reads TGTGCCATCAGTGCTAAGGGGGCCCTCTACGATGAGCAGATCTTC. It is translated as CAISAKGALYDEQIF.

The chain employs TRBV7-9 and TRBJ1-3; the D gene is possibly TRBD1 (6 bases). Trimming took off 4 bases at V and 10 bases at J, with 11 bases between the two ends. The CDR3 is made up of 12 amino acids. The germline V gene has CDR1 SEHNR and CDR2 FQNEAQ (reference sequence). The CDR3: CASSWTASTIYF. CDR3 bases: TGTGCCAGCAGCTGGACAGCGAGTACCATATATTTT.